The T cell receptor beta chain described here comes from a study of CD8 T cells in ankylosing spondylitis. Germline CDR1 reads MNHEY; CDR2 reads SVGEGT. The V and J ends lost 7 bases and 4 bases respectively, with 13 bases between them. The CDR3 is 13 amino acids. Using its own MiXCR run on the 5' RACE reads, TCRdb lists one record per CDR3 protein. The sample includes under 250,000 distinct CDR3 sequences, about 10% of them seen just once. The sample comprised blood, either unsorted or a sorted T cell fraction (not recorded which). The source of this sequence is a male donor with ankylosing spondylitis or in good health (not recorded which). The chain is built from TRBV6-2 or TRBV6-3 and TRBJ1-2; D gene uncertain. The CDR3 DNA reads as TGTGCCAGCACCTACTCGAGTGTCTATGGCTACACCTTC. Its protein product is CASTYSSVYGYTF.